These T cell receptor beta chains were read from a single sample in a study of blood T cell repertoires in COVID-19. Sequenced by immunoSEQ multiplex PCR; TCRdb stores in-frame clones only, minus some. The sample records about 90,000 clones, around 87% being singletons. Sequencing input: peripheral blood. The receptors originated from a human donor in a cohort sampled during active COVID-19. Both conserved end residues are part of each CDR3. D genes are given only for firm matches. Clone size is shown for a subset of rows, as once, few, many or a class of expanded clone.

j_gene,v_gene,abundance,d_gene,CDR3aa,CDR3nt
TRBJ1-5,TRBV30,-,TRBD1,CAWSRTRTGRYNQPQHF,TGTGCCTGGAGTCGGACTCGGACAGGGAGATACAATCAGCCCCAGCATTTT
TRBJ2-7,TRBV6-5,-,-,CASQVDSYSYEQYF,TGTGCCAGTCAGGTGGACAGTTATTCCTACGAGCAGTACTTC
TRBJ1-1,TRBV28,-,TRBD1,CASSPRQGRGTEAFF,TGTGCCAGCAGTCCAAGACAGGGGAGGGGGACTGAAGCTTTCTTT
TRBJ2-1,TRBV6-6,few,TRBD2,CATGTSGGTYNEQFF,TGTGCCACCGGAACTAGCGGGGGGACTTACAATGAGCAGTTCTTC
TRBJ1-2,TRBV2,-,TRBD1,CASSVGTETPAIF,TGTGCCAGCAGTGTGGGGACAGAGACTCCAGCCATCTTC
TRBJ1-5,TRBV11-2,-,-,CASSRGGESNQPQHF,TGTGCCAGCAGCCGGGGGGGGGAGAGCAATCAGCCCCAGCATTTT
TRBJ2-4,TRBV18,-,TRBD2,CASSSSAGGSVKNIQYF,TGTGCCAGCTCATCATCAGCGGGGGGCTCAGTCAAAAACATTCAGTACTTC
TRBJ2-7,TRBV6-5,-,-,CASQGTQPYEQYF,TGTGCCAGCCAGGGGACGCAACCCTACGAGCAGTACTTC
TRBJ1-1,TRBV6-5,-,-,CASSSQGMNTEAFF,TGTGCCAGCAGTTCGCAGGGGATGAACACTGAAGCTTTCTTT
TRBJ1-2,TRBV6-2/TRBV6-3,-,-,CASSYTPGQFDGYTF,TGTGCCAGCAGTTATACCCCCGGACAGTTCGATGGCTACACCTTC
TRBJ1-5,TRBV19,-,-,CASSISGPTRWPQHF,TGTGCCAGTAGTATCAGCGGGCCGACGCGATGGCCCCAGCATTTT
TRBJ2-7,TRBV19,-,TRBD2,CASSRGTSAYEQYF,TGTGCCAGTAGCCGAGGGACTAGCGCCTACGAGCAGTACTTC
TRBJ2-7,TRBV4-3,-,-,CASSQDGGDSAFYEQYF,TGCGCCAGCAGCCAAGATGGAGGTGACTCAGCGTTCTACGAGCAGTACTTC
TRBJ2-5,TRBV7-3,-,-,CASSTTPGQETQYF,TGTGCCAGCAGCACCACTCCGGGCCAAGAGACCCAGTACTTC
TRBJ1-2,TRBV12-5,-,-,CASGLDRIGSYTF,TGTGCTAGTGGCCTCGACAGGATCGGGAGCTACACCTTC
TRBJ1-1,TRBV7-9,-,-,CASSLAGSGPKTEAFF,TGTGCCAGCAGCTTAGCGGGGAGCGGCCCTAAGACTGAAGCTTTCTTT
TRBJ1-5,TRBV5-6,-,-,CASSLRGGSQPQHF,TGTGCCAGCAGCTTGAGGGGGGGAAGTCAGCCCCAGCATTTT
TRBJ2-1,TRBV19,-,TRBD1,CASSSFPGQGTNEQFF,TGTGCCAGTAGTAGTTTTCCGGGACAGGGGACTAATGAGCAGTTCTTC
TRBJ2-1,TRBV14,-,-,CASSQKGGAYNEQFF,TGTGCCAGCAGCCAGAAGGGGGGGGCCTACAATGAGCAGTTCTTC
TRBJ1-3,TRBV7-2,-,-,CASSLERNIRNTIYF,TGTGCCAGCAGCTTAGAGCGAAACATTAGGAACACCATATATTTT
TRBJ1-1,TRBV2,-,TRBD1,CASSGRDRGLMGAFF,TGTGCCAGCAGTGGCAGGGACAGGGGGTTAATGGGGGCTTTCTTT
TRBJ2-1,TRBV27,-,TRBD2,CASSTGGGRAIYNEQFF,TGTGCCAGCAGTACTGGCGGGGGGCGTGCCATCTACAATGAGCAGTTCTTC
TRBJ1-1,TRBV28,-,-,CASSLSGGMNTEAFF,TGTGCCAGCAGTCTATCTGGGGGGATGAACACTGAAGCTTTCTTT
TRBJ2-3,TRBV12-3/TRBV12-4,-,-,CASSPGTDTQYF,TGTGCCAGCAGCCCGGGGACAGATACGCAGTATTTT
TRBJ1-4,TRBV19,-,TRBD1,CASSHAGTATNEKLFF,TGTGCCAGTAGTCACGCCGGGACAGCAACTAATGAAAAACTGTTTTTT
TRBJ1-5,TRBV6-2/TRBV6-3,-,-,CASSGHRGGNQPQHF,TGTGCCAGCAGTGGACACCGGGGGGGCAATCAGCCCCAGCATTTT
TRBJ1-1,TRBV9,-,-,CASSVLSQNTEAFF,TGTGCCAGCAGCGTCCTCAGTCAAAACACTGAAGCTTTCTTT
TRBJ1-5,TRBV7-2,-,-,CASSQTRGGAQPQHF,TGTGCCAGCAGCCAAACTAGGGGGGGAGCTCAGCCCCAGCATTTT
TRBJ1-2,TRBV19,-,TRBD1,CATGTARYYGYTF,TGTGCCACCGGGACAGCCAGATACTATGGCTACACCTTC
TRBJ1-6,TRBV4-2,-,-,CASSQDSEGIKSPLHF,TGTGCCAGCAGCCAAGATTCGGAGGGGATAAAATCACCCCTCCACTTT
TRBJ1-6,TRBV18,-,TRBD1,CASSPGQESPLHF,TGTGCCAGCTCACCGGGACAGGAGTCACCCCTCCACTTT
TRBJ2-4,TRBV3-1/TRBV3-2,-,TRBD1,CASSRQGAAHIQYF,TGTGCCAGCAGCCGACAGGGGGCCGCTCACATTCAGTACTTC
TRBJ2-3,TRBV2,-,-,CASRPRGEMLPDTQYF,TGTGCCAGCAGACCCAGGGGAGAGATGTTGCCAGATACGCAGTATTTT
TRBJ2-1,TRBV4-2,once,-,CASSQDPGPEEQFF,TGTGCCAGCAGCCAAGATCCGGGTCCGGAAGAGCAGTTCTTC
TRBJ2-7,TRBV7-9,-,-,CASSLGTMYEQYF,TGTGCCAGCAGCTTAGGGACAATGTACGAGCAGTACTTC
TRBJ1-2,TRBV12-3/TRBV12-4,-,-,CASSWDKNYGYTF,TGTGCCAGCAGCTGGGACAAGAACTATGGCTACACCTTC
TRBJ1-2,TRBV4-1,-,-,CASSQGGGDYGYTF,TGCGCCAGCAGCCAAGGAGGAGGGGACTATGGCTACACCTTC
TRBJ1-1,TRBV29-1,-,-,CSVEYRVNTEAFF,TGCAGCGTTGAATACAGGGTGAACACTGAAGCTTTCTTT
TRBJ2-5,TRBV2,once,TRBD2,CASSESAGGHETQYF,TGTGCCAGCAGTGAGTCAGCGGGGGGCCACGAGACCCAGTACTTC
TRBJ1-4,TRBV4-3,-,-,CASSHLNQGRNEKLFF,TGCGCCAGCAGCCACCTCAACCAGGGGCGTAATGAAAAACTGTTTTTT
TRBJ2-1,TRBV5-1,-,-,CASRLTTHSNNEQFF,TGCGCCAGCAGACTTACAACACACAGTAACAATGAGCAGTTCTTC
TRBJ1-5,TRBV5-6,once,-,CASSLGSGQPQHF,TGTGCCAGCAGCTTGGGTTCGGGTCAGCCCCAGCATTTT